This passage covers 21 T cell receptor beta chains from one sample sequenced in a study of blood T cells in healthy people across ages. A second PCR, run for roughly 7 to 12 cycles, used a sample-barcoded 5' primer plus a J-beta primer mix. TCRdb fed the 5' RACE reads into MiXCR, producing one record per CDR3 protein. This table has approximately 780,000 distinct CDR3 sequences, roughly 25% appearing once. These data were likewise used in another study, on T cells of mothers and their children.

The sequenced material came from blood. These receptors were obtained from a boy younger than 18 in good health.

The V and J genes are TRBV29-1 and TRBJ2-7; a weak D match, TRBD1 (6 bases). The CDR3 totals 14 residues. Looked up from germline, CDR1 is SQVTM and CDR2 is ANQGSEA. Trimming took off 7 bases at V and 2 bases at J, with 18 bases between the two ends. In DNA form, the CDR3 reads TGCAGCGCCGAAACTACCGGGACAACCTACGAGCAGTACTTC. It encodes CSAETTGTTYEQYF.

In this sample, this clonotype turned up a few times. The V gene is TRBV6-1, the J gene TRBJ1-1; a possible D gene is TRBD1 (5 bases). The CDR3 is 13 amino acids. Trimming took 7 bases from V and 1 from J, leaving 10 bases between them. Germline V lookup: CDR1 MNHNS, CDR2 SASEGT. Here the CDR3 reads CASKRRANTEAFF. The CDR3 DNA is TGTGCCAGCAAGCGCAGGGCGAACACTGAAGCTTTCTTT.

In this sample, this clonotype turned up a few times. This chain uses TRBV7-9 with TRBJ2-4, with 11 positions matching TRBD2. V shed 4 bases, J shed 9 bases, and the junction held 17 bases outside the gene matches. CDR1 is SEHNR and CDR2 is FQNEAQ in the germline V gene (reference sequence). The CDR3 is 18 amino acids. The CDR3 DNA reads TGTGCCAGCAGCTCCCAACTAGCGGGGGCCCCCCATAGGGGCATTCAGTACTTC. Protein: CASSSQLAGAPHRGIQYF. Together with reference TRBV7-9 and TRBJ2-4, the CDR3 gives the full variable domain: DTGVSQNPRHKITKRGQNVTFRCDPISEHNRLYWYRQTLGQGPEFLTYFQNEAQLEKSRLLSDRFSAERPKGSFSTLEIQRTEQGDSAMYLCASSSQLAGAPHRGIQYFGAGTRLSVL.

This rearrangement joins TRBV5-1 to TRBJ2-1; D perhaps matches TRBD2 (6 bases). V was shortened by 5 bases and J by 5 bases, with 17 bases between the two germline ends. This CDR3 is built from 15 residues. Looked up from germline, CDR1 is SGHRS and CDR2 is YFSETQ. CDR3: CASRTPSDPDNEQFF. CDR3 nucleotides: TGCGCCAGCAGAACCCCTAGCGATCCCGACAATGAGCAGTTCTTC.

V usage is TRBV6-5 and J usage is TRBJ1-4; a possible D gene is TRBD1 (5 bases). Trimming took 0 bases from V and 7 from J, leaving 15 bases between them. This CDR3 contains 16 residues. In germline, CDR1 is MNHEY, CDR2 SVGAGI. The CDR3: CASSYSRVWEGEKLFF. The CDR3 DNA is TGTGCCAGCAGTTACTCCAGGGTTTGGGAGGGTGAAAAACTGTTTTTT.

This chain uses TRBV12-3 or TRBV12-4 with TRBJ1-1; TRBD1 matches at 7 bases. CDR3 length equals 14 residues. V shed 7 bases and J 4 bases; nucleotides not matched to a gene: 9. The CDR3, as DNA: TGTGCCAGCAACCGACAGGGTGATACCACTGAAGCTTTCTTT. Translation gives CASNRQGDTTEAFF.

This chain uses TRBV19 with TRBJ2-1; the D is unclear. The germline V gene has CDR1 LNHDA and CDR2 SQIVND (reference sequence). There are 15 residues in the CDR3. Between the trimmed V and J ends, which lost 5 bases and 8 bases, there was a span of 19 bases. CDR3 amino acids: CASSPGPMGYYEQFF. The CDR3 DNA sequence: TGTGCCAGTAGTCCGGGCCCTATGGGGTACTATGAGCAGTTCTTC.

There are a few counts of this clonotype. The chain employs TRBV6-5 and TRBJ1-2; D uncertain. The CDR3 has 13 amino acids. In germline, CDR1 is MNHEY, CDR2 SVGAGI. The V end lost 0 bases, the J end lost 4 bases, and 6 bases lay between the germline ends. The CDR3 DNA sequence: TGTGCCAGCAGTTACTCGAGCACCTATGGCTACACCTTC. This codes for CASSYSSTYGYTF.

This clonotype occurred a few times. V usage is TRBV5-1 and J usage is TRBJ1-1; D is undetermined. V shed 2 bases and J shed 4 bases, with 9 bases lying between them. Germline V gives CDR1 SGHRS, CDR2 YFSETQ. There are 13 residues in the CDR3. For the CDR3, the DNA is TGCGCCAGCAGCTTCCCCGAGGGCACTGAAGCTTTCTTT. This encodes CASSFPEGTEAFF. The entire variable domain, with the rest obtained from reference TRBV5-1 and TRBJ1-1, is as follows: KAGVTQTPRYLIKTRGQQVTLSCSPISGHRSVSWYQQTPGQGLQFLFEYFSETQRNKGNFPGRFSGRQFSNSRSEMNVSTLELGDSALYLCASSFPEGTEAFFGQGTRLTVV.

The chain has TRBV27 and TRBJ2-7, with 7 bases that match TRBD2. This CDR3 region has 14 residues. CDR1 MNHEY and CDR2 SMNVEV come from the germline V gene (reference sequence). The J segment lost 4 bases and the V segment lost 1 base, leaving 4 bases of the junction unmatched. The CDR3 DNA reads as TGTGCCAGCAGTTTATGGGGGGGAGGTTACGAGCAGTACTTC. This gives the protein CASSLWGGGYEQYF.

This chain joins TRBV5-1 and TRBJ1-3; D is unresolved. The CDR3 spans 14 residues. V lost 4 bases to trimming and J lost 0 bases, with 8 bases between them. CDR1 and CDR2 from the germline V gene are SGHRS and YFSETQ. The CDR3 nucleotides are TGCGCCAGCAGCAAAGACAACTCTGGAAACACCATATATTTT. This translates into CASSKDNSGNTIYF.

The chain has TRBV9 and TRBJ2-7, with TRBD2 matching 7 bases. Germline assignment: CDR1 SGDLS and CDR2 YYNGEE. V lost 4 bases to trimming and J lost 0 bases; unmatched junction nucleotides: 7. This CDR3 is 15 amino acids long. The CDR3, as DNA: TGTGCCAGCAGCTCAAGCGGGACTAACTCCTACGAGCAGTACTTC. Translation: CASSSSGTNSYEQYF.

The V call is TRBV28, the J call TRBJ2-1; no clear D. CDR1 and CDR2 (germline): MDHEN, SYDVKM. This CDR3 is 15 amino acids long. The V end was cut by 7 bases, the J end by 7 bases, with 20 bases between. CDR3 DNA sequence: TGTGCCAGCAATCCTCCCGCAGGTCCTCGGAATGAGCAGTTCTTC. Protein product: CASNPPAGPRNEQFF.

The V and J genes are TRBV7-9 and TRBJ1-5, with D unresolved. V gave up 2 bases and J gave up 0 bases, with 8 bases separating them. The CDR3 runs to 15 residues. Germline CDR1 and CDR2: SEHNR and FQNEAQ (reference sequence). DNA of the CDR3: TGTGCCAGCAGCTTATTGGCTTATAGCAATCAGCCCCAGCATTTT. This sequence encodes CASSLLAYSNQPQHF. The entire variable domain, with the rest obtained from reference TRBV7-9 and TRBJ1-5, is as follows: DTGVSQNPRHKITKRGQNVTFRCDPISEHNRLYWYRQTLGQGPEFLTYFQNEAQLEKSRLLSDRFSAERPKGSFSTLEIQRTEQGDSAMYLCASSLLAYSNQPQHFGDGTRLSIL.

J is TRBJ2-5 and V is TRBV20-1, with no clear D. The CDR3 runs 12 residues. CDR1 is DFQATT, CDR2 SNEGSKA, per germline (reference sequence). In DNA, the CDR3 is TGCGCCGGAAAAGGCTCCGGAGAGACCCAGTACTTC. Protein: CAGKGSGETQYF.

This rearrangement joins TRBV7-2 to TRBJ1-6; D is unclear. CDR1 is SGHTA, CDR2 FQGNSA, per germline. The V gene lost 4 bases and the J gene lost 8 bases, with 9 bases spanning the gap. The CDR3 has 13 residues. The CDR3 sequence is CASSSNLDSPLHF. The DNA for the CDR3 is TGTGCCAGCAGCTCCAACCTAGATTCACCCCTCCACTTT. Supplemented by reference TRBV7-2 and TRBJ1-6, the full variable domain reads GAGVSQSPSNKVTEKGKDVELRCDPISGHTALYWYRQSLGQGLEFLIYFQGNSAPDKSGLPSDRFSAERTGGSVSTLTIQRTQQEDSAVYLCASSSNLDSPLHFGNGTRLTVT.

This clonotype turned up a few times. This chain joins TRBV20-1 and TRBJ2-7; D uncertain. The CDR3 contains 12 residues. Trimming removed 3 bases from V and 2 bases from J, with 8 bases in between. Germline V lookup: CDR1 DFQATT, CDR2 SNEGSKA (reference sequence). CDR3 region: CSASQTPYEQYF. The CDR3 bases are TGCAGTGCTAGTCAGACCCCCTACGAGCAGTACTTC.

This chain joins TRBV6-1 and TRBJ2-3, with a possible D match to TRBD2 (5 bases). The CDR3 length is 13 residues. Deletions cut 1 base from V and 4 bases from J, with 6 bases between. CDR1 MNHNS and CDR2 SASEGT come from the germline V gene. The CDR3 loop reads CASSEERADTQYF. The CDR3 DNA is TGTGCCAGCAGTGAAGAGAGGGCAGATACGCAGTATTTT.

The chain recombines TRBV15 with TRBJ2-7; D is ambiguous. Germline assignment: CDR1 LNHNV and CDR2 YYDKDF (reference sequence). CDR3 length: 18 residues. V was cut by 0 bases and J by 3 bases, with 21 bases left in between. CDR3: CATSRDLHVGSGNYEQYF. In nucleotides, the CDR3 is TGTGCCACCAGCAGAGATCTCCACGTAGGGTCTGGAAACTACGAGCAGTACTTC. Using reference TRBV15 and TRBJ2-7 for the parts outside the CDR3, the full variable domain is DAMVIQNPRYQVTQFGKPVTLSCSQTLNHNVMYWYQQKSSQAPKLLFHYYDKDFNNEADTPDNFQSRRPNTSFCFLDIRSPGLGDTAMYLCATSRDLHVGSGNYEQYFGPGTRLTVT.

This sequence joins TRBV3-1 and TRBJ2-5; TRBD2 aligns across 16 bases. The germline gives CDR1 LGHDT, CDR2 YNNKEL (reference sequence). Germline trimming cut 4 bases from V and 3 bases from J; bases unmatched to any gene: 14. The CDR3 has 20 amino acids. The CDR3 coding sequence is TGTGCCAGCAGCCCGGCCGGGACTAGCGGGGGGGCCGCTGTTGAAGAGACCCAGTACTTC. Amino acid sequence: CASSPAGTSGGAAVEETQYF.

The chain recombines TRBV10-3 with TRBJ2-2; TRBD1 matches at 8 bases. CDR3 length equals 16 residues. The ends lost 0 bases at V and 2 bases at J; junction bases unmatched: 2. CDR1 ENHRY and CDR2 SYGVKD come from the germline V gene. CDR3 in amino acids: CAISESGQVNTGELFF. CDR3 nucleotides: TGTGCCATCAGTGAGTCGGGACAGGTTAACACCGGGGAGCTGTTTTTT.